This T cell receptor beta chain was retrieved from a study of T-cell memory formation after mild COVID-19. TCRdb reprocessed the 5' RACE reads with MiXCR, giving one entry per CDR3 protein. Of about 190,000 distinct CDR3 sequences in the sample, 15% to 20% are singletons; the top ten hold 2.4%. The CDR3 consists of 16 residues. Germline CDR1 is SNHLY and CDR2 is FYNNEI. Trimming took 4 bases from V and 6 from J, leaving 16 bases between them. The receptor was derived from an adult woman who had mild COVID-19 (a few samples of this study predate the infection). Cell type and time point are not known. The sample was PBMCs or a T cell subset sorted from them (not recorded which). V gene TRBV2 combines with J gene TRBJ1-6; D uncertain. In nucleotides, the CDR3 is TGTGCCAGCAGTGTTAACCGGGGAGGCACTAATTCACCCCTCCACTTT. It yields the protein CASSVNRGGTNSPLHF.